This T cell receptor beta chain came from a study of PD-1 blockade in classical Hodgkin lymphoma. Using immunoSEQ multiplex PCR, the repertoire was profiled, and TCRdb retains in-frame clones only, with some absent. The data hold about 96,000 clones, with under 95% observed a single time. The germline V gene encodes CDR1 MNHNS and CDR2 SASEGT. With V trimmed by 6 bases and J by 5 bases, 6 bases remained unmatched. The length of the CDR3 is 13 residues. Described time point: cycle 4 day 1 (C4D1), after five to seven weeks of nivolumab. Each patient relapsed following autologous stem cell transplantation, and prior brentuximab vedotin exposure differed.

The sample in question was peripheral blood mononuclear cells (PBMCs), obtained before the fourth cycle of nivolumab. The genes are TRBV6-1 and TRBJ1-1; 7 bases are a match to TRBD1. The TCR originated in a human donor with classical Hodgkin lymphoma. CDR3: CASSLTGETEAFF. The CDR3 DNA sequence: TGTGCCAGCAGCCTCACAGGGGAGACTGAAGCTTTCTTT.